One and the same sample provided the 21 T cell receptor beta chains below, sequenced in a study of T cells in Graves' hyperthyroidism and ophthalmopathy (dated by TCRdb to 2018 to 2020). The method behind the library was multiplex PCR. The reads were generated on an Illumina HiSeq 2000. The TCR beta CDR3 regions were amplified from RNA transcripts. A first-round RT-PCR of the TCR CDR3 used the HTBI primer set with the Qiagen OneStep RT-PCR kit. The public reads were quality trimmed at Q25 with fastp and then assembled into clones with MiXCR by TCRdb, keeping productive beta chains. Rows are unified per CDR3 protein, each entry keeping the most common DNA and genes. Counted in this sample were some 740,000 distinct CDR3 sequences; 12% to 15% of them appeared once. About 9.4% of the sample belongs to the ten largest clones. The sample taken for sequencing was blood. The receptors stem from a young woman with Graves' hyperthyroidism.

Ten or more counts support this clonotype. The chain has TRBV6-2 or TRBV6-3 and TRBJ2-1; 7 bases map to TRBD1. Germline assignment: CDR1 MNHEY and CDR2 SVGEGT. The CDR3 totals 15 residues. V dropped 5 bases and J dropped 3; count of bases not matched to a gene: 7. The CDR3 nucleotides read TGTGCCAGCAGTACCCCGGGACAGTACTACAATGAGCAGTTCTTC. Protein: CASSTPGQYYNEQFF.

V usage is TRBV13 and J usage is TRBJ1-6; D is unresolved. Trimming cost V 2 bases and J 0 bases, with 5 bases left between them. The germline CDR1 and CDR2 sequences are PRHDT and FYEKMQ (reference sequence). This CDR3 has 15 amino acids. This CDR3 is CASSLTSSYNSPLHF. The CDR3 nucleotides are TGTGCCAGCAGCTTAACCAGCTCCTATAATTCACCCCTCCACTTT. The variable domain in full, completed from reference TRBV13 and TRBJ1-6, reads AAGVIQSPRHLIKEKRETATLKCYPIPRHDTVYWYQQGPGQDPQFLISFYEKMQSDKGSIPDRFSAQQFSDYHSELNMSSLELGDSALYFCASSLTSSYNSPLHFGNGTRLTVT.

In this sample, this clonotype turned up a few times. This chain joins TRBV27 and TRBJ1-2; TRBD1 matches at 9 bases. Germline V gives CDR1 MNHEY, CDR2 SMNVEV (reference sequence). The ends lost 6 bases at V and 6 bases at J; junction bases unmatched: 2. The CDR3 loop spans 12 amino acids. The CDR3 DNA reads TGTGCCAGCAGGGGGACAGGGAATGGCTACACCTTC. Translation: CASRGTGNGYTF.

This clonotype was seen a few times. Since a much larger clone is just one base distant, this may be a read error. The chain is built from TRBV7-2 and TRBJ2-7, with 9 positions matching TRBD2. The CDR3 runs 13 residues. The V gene's germline CDR1 is SGHTA and CDR2 FQGNSA. Unmatched junction bases numbered 6, after V lost 3 bases and J lost 9 bases. This CDR3 reads CASSFDGGRGQYF. The DNA of the CDR3 is TGTGCCAGCAGCTTCGATGGCGGGAGGGGGCAGTACTTC.

The sample holds many counts of this clonotype. The genes are TRBV11-2 and TRBJ1-1; 7 nucleotides agree with TRBD1. The V gene end was trimmed by 3 bases and the J gene end by 4 bases; junction bases not matched to a gene: 2. Germline V CDR1 and CDR2: SGHAT, FQNNGV. The CDR3 is 13 residues long. The CDR3: CASSFDRVTEAFF. CDR3 sequence (DNA): TGTGCCAGCAGCTTCGACAGGGTCACTGAAGCTTTCTTT.

This clonotype was detected only a few times. The genes are TRBV9 and TRBJ2-7, with 8 bases aligning to TRBD2. This CDR3 is 16 amino acids long. Germline V gene sequence: CDR1 SGDLS, CDR2 YYNGEE. V was clipped by 3 bases and J by 3 bases; unmatched bases: 11. In nucleotides, the CDR3 is TGTGCCAGCAGCGCACTAGGAACTAGCGGACACTACGAGCAGTACTTC. Its protein is CASSALGTSGHYEQYF.

This clonotype was observed many times. DNA of the CDR3: TGTGCCAGCAGCGCCGGACAGTATAATTCACCCCTCCACTTT. Amino acids: CASSAGQYNSPLHF. The chain uses TRBV9 and TRBJ1-6, with a weak D call TRBD1 (6 bases). The CDR3 spans 14 residues. Trimming left V 3 bases short and J 4 bases short, with 8 bases between. The germline V gene encodes CDR1 SGDLS and CDR2 YYNGEE.

The chain links TRBV27 to TRBJ2-3, with 9 bases identical to TRBD2. Germline loops: CDR1 MNHEY, CDR2 SMNVEV (reference sequence). The V gene end was trimmed by 7 bases and the J gene end by 8 bases; junction bases not matched to a gene: 10. CDR3 length: 14 residues. CDR3 DNA: TGTGCCAGCACCCCCGCGGGAGGGCCGGGTACGCAGTATTTT. This gives the protein CASTPAGGPGTQYF.

This clonotype was counted a few times. The chain recombines TRBV12-3 or TRBV12-4 with TRBJ2-1; D not resolved. CDR3 length: 13 amino acids. V gave up 4 bases and J gave up 5 bases, with 9 bases separating them. The CDR3 nucleotides read TGTGCCAGCAGTTCCCGAAACCACAATGAGCAGTTCTTC. Translated, it gives CASSSRNHNEQFF.

On this clonotype itself: A single base separates this from a much larger clone, so it may be a read error. This rearrangement joins TRBV2 to TRBJ1-5; 9 nucleotides align to TRBD1. With 10 bases clipped from V and 5 bases from J, the junction kept 3 bases outside the gene matches. Germline V CDR1 and CDR2: SNHLY, FYNNEI. The CDR3 is 12 residues long. The chain's CDR3 is CAIRQGDQPQHF. The CDR3 nucleotides read TGTGCCATCCGACAGGGGGATCAGCCCCAGCATTTT.

There are a few counts of this clonotype. The genes are TRBV20-1 and TRBJ1-1; the D gene is possibly TRBD1 (6 bases). The length of the CDR3 is 14 residues. Deletions cut 1 base from V and 4 bases from J, with 13 bases between. Germline lookup yields CDR1 DFQATT and CDR2 SNEGSKA (reference sequence). The CDR3 region has the DNA TGCAGTGCTAGAGTTGGGGGGCCGGGCACTGAAGCTTTCTTT. Translating it yields CSARVGGPGTEAFF.

This clonotype was found many times. The rearrangement uses TRBV7-9 and TRBJ1-5, with a possible D match to TRBD1 (5 bases). Per germline, CDR1 SEHNR and CDR2 FQNEAQ (reference sequence). Trimming took 7 bases from V and 7 from J, leaving 17 bases between them. The CDR3 length is 14 residues. The CDR3 sequence is CASTRGGEGQPQHF. The CDR3 nucleotides read TGTGCCAGCACCCGGGGAGGGGAAGGGCAGCCCCAGCATTTT.

This clonotype was seen a handful of times. Germline is not matched at one junction end, which may reflect a read error. The CDR3 spells CASSSNRYSCEQYF. For the CDR3, the DNA is TGTGCCAGCAGCTCCAACAGATACTCCTGCGAGCAGTACTTC. The chain joins TRBV7-2 to TRBJ2-7; no firm D call. CDR1 is SGHTA, CDR2 FQGNSA, per germline. This CDR3 region has 14 residues.

DNA of the CDR3: TGTGCCAGCAGCCACTACACTGCAGGGGGCGCCCCCTACGAGCAGTACTTC. This encodes CASSHYTAGGAPYEQYF. The chain has TRBV7-2 and TRBJ2-7, with 8 bases aligning to TRBD1. Trimming removed 5 bases from V and 2 bases from J; junction bases left unmatched: 14. CDR1 is SGHTA and CDR2 is FQGNSA in the germline V gene. The CDR3 is 17 residues long.

This sequence joins TRBV10-1 and TRBJ2-4; tentatively, D is TRBD1 or TRBD2 (5 bases each). Deletions cut 3 bases from V and 6 bases from J, with 12 bases between. Germline V CDR1 and CDR2: WNHNN, SYGVQD (reference sequence). The CDR3 is made up of 14 amino acids. The CDR3: CASSEAGTANIQYF. The CDR3, as DNA: TGCGCCAGCAGTGAAGCAGGGACCGCAAACATTCAGTACTTC.

This clonotype has ten or more counts. The genes are TRBV30 and TRBJ2-1; TRBD1 matches at 9 bases. CDR3 length equals 13 residues. Germline-derived CDR1 and CDR2 are GTSNPN and SVGIG (reference sequence). With 3 bases clipped from V and 8 bases from J, the junction kept 5 bases outside the gene matches. CDR3 residues: CAWRATGGDEQFF. DNA for the CDR3: TGTGCCTGGAGAGCAACAGGGGGCGATGAGCAGTTCTTC.

There are a few counts of this clonotype. Here the CDR3 DNA reads TGTGCCATCAGTGAGTCGCAGGGGAACGAGCAGTACTTC. Translation gives CAISESQGNEQYF. This chain joins TRBV10-3 and TRBJ2-7; a possible D gene is TRBD1 (6 bases). Germline CDR1 ENHRY, CDR2 SYGVKD. CDR3 length: 13 amino acids. V was shortened by 0 bases and J by 5 bases, with 8 bases between the two germline ends.

In DNA form, the CDR3 reads TGTGCCAGCAGCCCCCTGCCCCCTAGCGGGAGGGAGGGTGAGCAGTTCTTC. Protein product: CASSPLPPSGREGEQFF. V is TRBV7-3 and J is TRBJ2-1, with 12 bases fitting TRBD2. This CDR3 is built from 17 residues. Looked up from germline, CDR1 is SGHTA and CDR2 is FQGTGA. V lost 5 bases to trimming and J lost 9 bases; unmatched junction nucleotides: 14.

This clonotype has ten or more counts. The chain couples TRBV18 to TRBJ1-1; D unresolved. The germline V gene encodes CDR1 KGHSH and CDR2 LQKENI. This CDR3 comprises 12 residues. The ends were cut back, 2 bases at V and 4 bases at J, with 5 bases in the middle. CDR3 protein: CASSPMRTEAFF. The CDR3 DNA reads TGTGCCAGCTCACCAATGCGCACTGAAGCTTTCTTT.

This clonotype has ten or more counts. The chain is built from TRBV2 and TRBJ1-5; no definite D call. In germline, CDR1 is SNHLY, CDR2 FYNNEI. The CDR3 is made up of 12 amino acids. Trimming took 5 bases from V and 6 from J, leaving 8 bases between them. CDR3 loop: CASSRVTQPQHF. The CDR3 DNA reads as TGTGCCAGCAGTCGAGTGACTCAGCCCCAGCATTTT.

This clonotype appeared many times. This chain uses TRBV11-3 with TRBJ1-1; D gene ambiguous. This CDR3 comprises 17 residues. V gave up 1 base and J gave up 0 bases, with 15 bases separating them. CDR1 SGHNT and CDR2 YENEEA come from the germline V gene. The CDR3 loop is CASSLGSVRQLNTEAFF. CDR3 nucleotide sequence: TGTGCCAGCAGCTTAGGTTCGGTCCGGCAACTGAACACTGAAGCTTTCTTT.